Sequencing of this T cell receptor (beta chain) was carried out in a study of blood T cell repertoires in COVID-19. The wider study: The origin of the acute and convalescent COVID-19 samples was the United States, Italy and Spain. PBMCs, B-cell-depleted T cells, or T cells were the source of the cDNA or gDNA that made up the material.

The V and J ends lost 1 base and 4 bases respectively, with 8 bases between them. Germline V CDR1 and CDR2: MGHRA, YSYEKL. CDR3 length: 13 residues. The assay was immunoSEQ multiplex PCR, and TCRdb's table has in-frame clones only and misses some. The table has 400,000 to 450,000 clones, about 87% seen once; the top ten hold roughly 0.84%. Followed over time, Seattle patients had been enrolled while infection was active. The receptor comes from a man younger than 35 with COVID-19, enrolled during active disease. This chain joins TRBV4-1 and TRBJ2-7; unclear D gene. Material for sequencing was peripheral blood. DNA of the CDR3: TGCGCCAGCAGCCAAGTCCCGGAGTACGAGCAGTACTTC. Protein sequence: CASSQVPEYEQYF.